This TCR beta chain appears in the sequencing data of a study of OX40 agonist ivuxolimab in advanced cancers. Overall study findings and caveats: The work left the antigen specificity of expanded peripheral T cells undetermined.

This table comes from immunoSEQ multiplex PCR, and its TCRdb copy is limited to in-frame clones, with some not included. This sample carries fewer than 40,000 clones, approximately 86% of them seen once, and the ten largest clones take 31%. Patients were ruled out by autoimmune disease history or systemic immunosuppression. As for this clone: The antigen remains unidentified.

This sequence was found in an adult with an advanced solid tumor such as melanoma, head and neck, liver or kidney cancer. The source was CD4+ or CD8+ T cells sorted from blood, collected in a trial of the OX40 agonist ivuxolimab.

The CDR3 DNA reads TGTGCCAGCAGCCGTTCAGGGGCCCCTTATAGCAATCAGCCCCAGCATTTT. It yields the protein CASSRSGAPYSNQPQHF. The V gene is TRBV11-1, the J gene TRBJ1-5; TRBD1 might be the D (6 bases). V was clipped by 5 bases and J by 0 bases, with 17 bases between them. The CDR3 totals 17 residues. The germline CDR1 and CDR2 sequences are SGHAT and FQDESV (reference sequence).